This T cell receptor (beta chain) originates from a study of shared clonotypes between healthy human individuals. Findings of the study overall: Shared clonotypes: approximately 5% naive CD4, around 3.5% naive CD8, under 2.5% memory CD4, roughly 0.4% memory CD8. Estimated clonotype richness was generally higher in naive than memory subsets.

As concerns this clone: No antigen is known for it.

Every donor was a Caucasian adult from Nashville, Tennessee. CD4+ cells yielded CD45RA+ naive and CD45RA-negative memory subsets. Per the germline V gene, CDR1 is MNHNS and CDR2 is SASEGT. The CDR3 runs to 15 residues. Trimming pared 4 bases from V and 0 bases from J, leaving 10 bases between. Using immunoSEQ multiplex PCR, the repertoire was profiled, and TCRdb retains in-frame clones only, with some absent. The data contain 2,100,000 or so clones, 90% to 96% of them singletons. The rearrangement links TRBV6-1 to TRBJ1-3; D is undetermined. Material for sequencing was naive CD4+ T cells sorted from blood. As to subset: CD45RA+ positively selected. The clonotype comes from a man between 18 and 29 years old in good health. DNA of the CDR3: TGTGCCAGCAGTGGACTTGGGATCTCTGGAAACACCATATATTTT. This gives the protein CASSGLGISGNTIYF.